A selection of T cell receptor beta chains follows, all from one sample in a study of technical replicates of blood from a few donors. Generated by immunoSEQ multiplex PCR, the TCRdb table keeps only in-frame clones and is missing some. This table holds over 25,000 clones, around 90% found once. Sequencing input: PBMCs. These receptors came from a human donor in good health. Some clones in this sample may be carry-over from other donors' samples. CDR3s include the opening cysteine and the closing phenylalanine or tryptophan. A D gene is named only where the DNA matches it firmly. Clone size, where shown, is once, few, many, or a class for clones that have expanded.

CDR3nt | CDR3aa | j_gene | d_gene | abundance | v_gene
TGTGCCAGCAGTCGGGACAGGCGGGGAAACACCATATATTTT | CASSRDRRGNTIYF | TRBJ1-3 | TRBD1 | NA | TRBV6-5
TGTGCCAGCAGTTTATCGGTAGCGGGGGTTTCAGAGACCCAGTACTTC | CASSLSVAGVSETQYF | TRBJ2-5 | TRBD2 | few | TRBV27
TGTGCCAGCAGCTCAAGCGGGGGGAACTACAATGAGCAGTTCTTC | CASSSSGGNYNEQFF | TRBJ2-1 | TRBD2 | NA | TRBV7-7
TGTGCCAGCAGTCCGGGACTAGAAACCGGGGAGCTGTTTTTT | CASSPGLETGELFF | TRBJ2-2 | TRBD2 | NA | TRBV2
TGTGCCAGCAGTGATCTAGCGGGAGTGGAGCAGTTCTTC | CASSDLAGVEQFF | TRBJ2-1 | TRBD2 | NA | TRBV2
TGTGCCAGCAATTTACAGGGTGCCTATGGCTACACCTTC | CASNLQGAYGYTF | TRBJ1-2 | NA | NA | TRBV2
TGTGCCAGCAGCGCAGCGGGGGGGCCGGAGACCCAGTACTTC | CASSAAGGPETQYF | TRBJ2-5 | TRBD2 | NA | TRBV9
TGTGCCAGCACCGATTCAGGGTCCCGGGGCTACACCTTC | CASTDSGSRGYTF | TRBJ1-2 | NA | few | TRBV6-5
TGTGCCAGCAGTGAGGCGGGACAGGGTGCAGATACGCAGTATTTT | CASSEAGQGADTQYF | TRBJ2-3 | TRBD1 | few | TRBV6-4
TGCAGCGTTGAAGTGTTAAAATTGGGGACAGGGGGCGGATGGAACACTGAAGCTTTCTTT | CSVEVLKLGTGGGWNTEAFF | TRBJ1-1 | TRBD1 | NA | TRBV29-1
TGTGCCAGCAGCTTGGCTGCGAACACTGAAGCTTTCTTT | CASSLAANTEAFF | TRBJ1-1 | NA | NA | TRBV11-2
TGTGCCAGCAGCTTCGGGACAGGGAGCAATCAGCCCCAGCATTTT | CASSFGTGSNQPQHF | TRBJ1-5 | TRBD1 | NA | TRBV11-2
TGTGCCAGCACCAACAGGGAGAATCAGCCCCAGCATTTT | CASTNRENQPQHF | TRBJ1-5 | NA | NA | TRBV2
TGTGCCAGCAGTGAAGGCTGGGGCAAGCAGTACTTC | CASSEGWGKQYF | TRBJ2-7 | NA | NA | TRBV2
TGCGCCAGCAGCCAGGGACAGCCCTATGGCTACACCTTC | CASSQGQPYGYTF | TRBJ1-2 | TRBD1 | NA | TRBV5-1
TGTGCCAGCAGCTTAGTGGGTGTACCAGGGTACGGCTACACCTTC | CASSLVGVPGYGYTF | TRBJ1-2 | NA | NA | TRBV7-9
TGTGCCTGGGGGACAGATAGCAATCAGCCCCAGCATTTT | CAWGTDSNQPQHF | TRBJ1-5 | TRBD1 | NA | TRBV30
TGTGCCAGTAGTATGAGGGGACAGGGGGTCTACGAGCAGTACTTC | CASSMRGQGVYEQYF | TRBJ2-7 | TRBD1 | NA | TRBV19
TGTGCCAGCAGCTCTATCGATAGTAGCGAGCAGTACTTC | CASSSIDSSEQYF | TRBJ2-7 | NA | NA | TRBV7-2
TGTGCCAGCAGCCCTGGGTGGGACAGGGGGCGCAAGTACTTC | CASSPGWDRGRKYF | TRBJ2-7 | TRBD1 | NA | TRBV11-2
TGTGCCAGCAGCCAAGCGGGGGCCCCCTCAGATACGCAGTATTTT | CASSQAGAPSDTQYF | TRBJ2-3 | NA | NA | TRBV16
TGTGCCAGCAGCCTCGGGACAGAATATAGCAATCAGCCCCAGCATTTT | CASSLGTEYSNQPQHF | TRBJ1-5 | TRBD1 | NA | TRBV7-8
TGCGCCAGCAGCCAGATTGGGACAGGGGAACAGGACGAGCAGTACTTC | CASSQIGTGEQDEQYF | TRBJ2-7 | TRBD1 | NA | TRBV4-3
TGCGCCAGCCGCCGAGCGGGAGAGAGCACAGATACGCAGTATTTT | CASRRAGESTDTQYF | TRBJ2-3 | TRBD2 | NA | TRBV5-1
TGTGCCAGCAGAGGGACAACTAACTATGGCTACACCTTC | CASRGTTNYGYTF | TRBJ1-2 | NA | few | TRBV6-1
TGTGCCAGAAGCTTGGCAAGCGGGATCCCCACAGATACGCAGTATTTT | CARSLASGIPTDTQYF | TRBJ2-3 | TRBD2 | NA | TRBV5-3
TGTGCCAGTAGTTCCTCTAGAGGTCACACAGATACGCAGTATTTT | CASSSSRGHTDTQYF | TRBJ2-3 | NA | NA | TRBV19
TGCGCCAGCAGCCAGGTCGGGACAAACTATGGCTACACCTTC | CASSQVGTNYGYTF | TRBJ1-2 | NA | NA | TRBV4-1
TGTGCCAGCAGCTTGGGCGGGAGTGAAAAACTGTTTTTT | CASSLGGSEKLFF | TRBJ1-4 | NA | NA | TRBV5-6
TGCAGCGTTGCCCGACTAGATCCAGATACGCAGTATTTT | CSVARLDPDTQYF | TRBJ2-3 | NA | once | TRBV29-1
TGTGCCACCAGCAGAGATCTAGCGGAAGCCACCCAGTACTTC | CATSRDLAEATQYF | TRBJ2-5 | TRBD2 | NA | TRBV15
TGTGCCAGCAGCAGCGGGGGGGGCGCGAACACTGAAGCTTTCTTT | CASSSGGGANTEAFF | TRBJ1-1 | NA | NA | TRBV5-4
TGTGCCAGCACCCGGGCGGGGGGGGGAGAGACCCAGTACTTC | CASTRAGGGETQYF | TRBJ2-5 | TRBD2 | once | TRBV6-1
TGTGCCAGCAGGTGGACAGCCTACACTGAAGCTTTCTTT | CASRWTAYTEAFF | TRBJ1-1 | NA | NA | TRBV6-5
TGTGCCAGCAGCCTCGCCGGGACTCCGTACACTGAAGCTTTCTTT | CASSLAGTPYTEAFF | TRBJ1-1 | NA | NA | TRBV7-9
TGTGCCACCAGCAGAGACCAAGGACATCTAGAGACCCAGTACTTC | CATSRDQGHLETQYF | TRBJ2-5 | NA | NA | TRBV15
TGTGCCAGCAGCCGGACAGGCTCCTACGAGCAGTACTTC | CASSRTGSYEQYF | TRBJ2-7 | TRBD1 | NA | TRBV7-2
TGTGCCACCCAAGGGGCTAGCGGGAGCCCCGAGCAGTACTTC | CATQGASGSPEQYF | TRBJ2-7 | TRBD2 | NA | TRBV10-3
TGCGCCAGCAGCTCACAGGGGGCCTCTGAAGCTTTCTTT | CASSSQGASEAFF | TRBJ1-1 | TRBD1 | NA | TRBV5-1
TGTGCCAGCAGCTCGTGGAGCTCCTACAATGAGCAGTTCTTC | CASSSWSSYNEQFF | TRBJ2-1 | NA | NA | TRBV11-3
TGTGCCAGCAGTGTTCAGGGTGGAAGCTCCTACAATGAGCAGTTCTTC | CASSVQGGSSYNEQFF | TRBJ2-1 | NA | NA | TRBV25-1
TGTGCCACATCTACTAGCGGAAGGACAGATACGCAGTATTTT | CATSTSGRTDTQYF | TRBJ2-3 | TRBD2 | NA | TRBV2
TGCGCCAGCAGCTCCGTACGGACAGGGGGCAACACCGGGGAGCTGTTTTTT | CASSSVRTGGNTGELFF | TRBJ2-2 | TRBD1 | NA | TRBV5-1
TGCGCCAGCAGCCCGGGACTAGCGGGCTCCTACAATGAGCAGTTCTTC | CASSPGLAGSYNEQFF | TRBJ2-1 | TRBD2 | few | TRBV4-3
TGTGCCAGCAGCTCCCGGGAGGGACCGAATTCACCCCTCCACTTT | CASSSREGPNSPLHF | TRBJ1-6 | NA | NA | TRBV7-9
TGTGCCTGGGCGGGTGGGAGGGTGGCAGATACGCAGTATTTT | CAWAGGRVADTQYF | TRBJ2-3 | TRBD2 | NA | TRBV30
TGTGCCAGCAAGGGCGGGGGGCGCACAGATACGCAGTATTTT | CASKGGGRTDTQYF | TRBJ2-3 | TRBD2 | NA | TRBV2
TGTGCCAGCAGCTTAGGATGGGCTAGCGGGGGAGAGACCCAGTACTTC | CASSLGWASGGETQYF | TRBJ2-5 | TRBD2 | NA | TRBV7-2
TGTGCCAGCAGTGGGGGCGGTAGCAATCAGCCCCAGCATTTT | CASSGGGSNQPQHF | TRBJ1-5 | NA | NA | TRBV25-1
TGCGCCAGCAGCCAAGACTGGCCAGTTAGCGAGACCCAGTACTTC | CASSQDWPVSETQYF | TRBJ2-5 | NA | NA | TRBV4-3
TGTGCCTGGCGCAGGGGTGACGGCTACACCTTC | CAWRRGDGYTF | TRBJ1-2 | NA | NA | TRBV30
TGTGCCAGCAGCGGATGGGGAGCGGGAGGCCAAGAGACCCAGTACTTC | CASSGWGAGGQETQYF | TRBJ2-5 | TRBD2 | NA | TRBV9
TGTGCCAGCCGCCCCCTCAGCTCCTACGAGCAGTACTTC | CASRPLSSYEQYF | TRBJ2-7 | NA | NA | TRBV27
TGTGCCAGTAGTATCTTCGATAGCTCCTACAATGAGCAGTTCTTC | CASSIFDSSYNEQFF | TRBJ2-1 | NA | NA | TRBV19
TGTGCCAGTAGTATTCGAGTGAACACTGAAGCTTTCTTT | CASSIRVNTEAFF | TRBJ1-1 | NA | once | TRBV19
TGTGCCATTAGTCCGGGACAGGGGAGTTGGGGCTACACCTTC | CAISPGQGSWGYTF | TRBJ1-2 | TRBD1 | NA | TRBV10-3
TGTGCCAGCAGGGGGCCCAACACCGGGGAGCTGTTTTTT | CASRGPNTGELFF | TRBJ2-2 | NA | NA | TRBV7-2